This entry concerns a single TCR beta chain. Its antigen is as yet unknown. With 9 to 11 days of culture completed, CD4+ T cells were isolated. Participants received two doses of either the BNT162b2 or mRNA-1273 vaccine. The data are from a study of vaccination effects on CD4 cells after COVID-19. Study background: Median timing of post-vaccine samples was 72 days after the second dose.

With 3 bases removed from V and 2 bases from J, the gap between germline ends came to 8 bases. The CDR3 is made up of 13 amino acids. CDR1 SNHLY and CDR2 FYNNEI come from the germline V gene. Libraries were prepared by immunoSEQ multiplex PCR; TCRdb keeps only in-frame clonotypes and omits some of them. The table has 60,000 to 80,000 clones, 74% seen once. The chain combines TRBV2 with TRBJ2-7, with no clear D. The TCR originated in a human donor who received a COVID-19 vaccine. Material: CD4+ T cells from PBMCs cultured without peptide, obtained after COVID-19 vaccination. DNA of the CDR3: TGTGCCAGCAGTGATGGGCAGACCTACGAGCAGTACGTC. It codes for CASSDGQTYEQYV.